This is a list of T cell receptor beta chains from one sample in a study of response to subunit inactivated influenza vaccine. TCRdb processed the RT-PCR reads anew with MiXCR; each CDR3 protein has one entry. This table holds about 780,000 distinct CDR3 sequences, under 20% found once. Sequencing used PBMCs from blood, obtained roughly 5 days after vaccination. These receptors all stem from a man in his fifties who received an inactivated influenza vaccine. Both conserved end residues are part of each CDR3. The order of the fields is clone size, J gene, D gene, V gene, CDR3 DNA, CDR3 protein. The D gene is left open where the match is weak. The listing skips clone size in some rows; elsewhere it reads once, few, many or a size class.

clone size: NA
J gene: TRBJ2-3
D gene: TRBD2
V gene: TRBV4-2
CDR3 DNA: TGTGCCAGCAGCCAAGGGCTAGCGGGAGGGTCAGATACGCAGTATTTT
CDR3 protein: CASSQGLAGGSDTQYF

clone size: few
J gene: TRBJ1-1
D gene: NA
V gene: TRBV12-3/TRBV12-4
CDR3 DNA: TGTGCCAGCAGTGCCGGCACCAGAAACACTGAAGCTTTCTTT
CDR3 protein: CASSAGTRNTEAFF

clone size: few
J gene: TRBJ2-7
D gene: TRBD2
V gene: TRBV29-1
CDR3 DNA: TGCAGCGTTGAGCGTCGACTAGCGGGAGGTGGTGAGCAGTACTTC
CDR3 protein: CSVERRLAGGGEQYF

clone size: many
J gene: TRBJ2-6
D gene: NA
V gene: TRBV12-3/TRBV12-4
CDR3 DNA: TGTGCCAGCTTGCGTACCCGTGGGGCCAACGTCCTGACTTTC
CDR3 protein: CASLRTRGANVLTF

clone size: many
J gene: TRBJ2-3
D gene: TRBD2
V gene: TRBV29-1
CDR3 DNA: TGCAGCGTAAGACTAGCCACGCAGTATTTT
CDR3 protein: CSVRLATQYF

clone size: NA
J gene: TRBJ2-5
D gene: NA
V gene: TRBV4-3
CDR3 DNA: TGCGCCAGCAGCCAAGCGTGGGGGGAAGTGGCCCAGTACTTC
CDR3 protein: CASSQAWGEVAQYF

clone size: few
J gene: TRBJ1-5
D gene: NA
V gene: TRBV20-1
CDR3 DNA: TGCAGTGCTAAAATCGGGGGAAATGGCAATCAGCCCCAGCATTTT
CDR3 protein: CSAKIGGNGNQPQHF

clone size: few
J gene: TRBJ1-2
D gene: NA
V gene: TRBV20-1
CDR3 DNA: TGCAGTGCCCCCCCAAAGGGGGTCGGCTATGGCTACACCTTC
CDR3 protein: CSAPPKGVGYGYTF

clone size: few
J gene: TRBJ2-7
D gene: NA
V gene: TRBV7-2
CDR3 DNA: TGTGCCAGCAGCACCGTGGGGGGAAAAGAGTACTTC
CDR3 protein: CASSTVGGKEYF

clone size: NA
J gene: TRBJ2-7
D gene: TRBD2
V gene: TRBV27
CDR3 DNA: TGTGCCAGCAGTTTTGTAGGGACTAGCGGGAACTACGAGCAGTACTTC
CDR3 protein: CASSFVGTSGNYEQYF

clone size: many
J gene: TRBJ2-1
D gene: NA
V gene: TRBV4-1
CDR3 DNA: TGCGCCAGCAGCCAAGATCCGGACAGCTCCTACAATGAGCAGTTCTTC
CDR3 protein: CASSQDPDSSYNEQFF

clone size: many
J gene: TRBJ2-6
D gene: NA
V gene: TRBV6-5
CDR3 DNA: TGTGCCAGCAGAGACTCTGGGGCCAACGTCCTGACTTTC
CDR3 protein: CASRDSGANVLTF

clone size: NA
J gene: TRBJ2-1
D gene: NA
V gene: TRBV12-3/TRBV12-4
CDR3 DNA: TGTGCCAGCAGTTTTCGGGGGACCCTGCTTTCCTACAATGAGCAGTTCTTC
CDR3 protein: CASSFRGTLLSYNEQFF

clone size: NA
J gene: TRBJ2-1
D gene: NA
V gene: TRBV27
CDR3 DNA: TGTGCCAGCAGTTTGAGCTACCCCAATGAGCAGTTCTTC
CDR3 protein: CASSLSYPNEQFF

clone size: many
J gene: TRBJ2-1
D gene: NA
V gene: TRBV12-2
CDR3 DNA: TGTGCAAGTCGCTTAGCGCACCGGGACTACTACAATGAGCAGTTCTTC
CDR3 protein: CASRLAHRDYYNEQFF

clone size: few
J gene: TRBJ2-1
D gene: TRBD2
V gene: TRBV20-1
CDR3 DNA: TGCAGTGCTAGACGAATTGGAAGCGGGAGCTATGAGCAGTTCTTC
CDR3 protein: CSARRIGSGSYEQFF

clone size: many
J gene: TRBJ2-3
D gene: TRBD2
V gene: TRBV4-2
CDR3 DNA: TGTGCCAGCAGCCAACTCACTAGCGGGAGGGCTGATACGCAGTATTTT
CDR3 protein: CASSQLTSGRADTQYF

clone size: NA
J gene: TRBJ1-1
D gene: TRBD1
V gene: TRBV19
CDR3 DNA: TGTGCCAGTAGTCCGGGTTTCAGGGGGACTGAAGCTTTCTTT
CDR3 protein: CASSPGFRGTEAFF

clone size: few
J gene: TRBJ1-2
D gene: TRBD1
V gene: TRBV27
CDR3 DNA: TGTGCCAGCACCCGGGACAGGCTCGCTGGTGGCTACACCTTC
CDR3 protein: CASTRDRLAGGYTF

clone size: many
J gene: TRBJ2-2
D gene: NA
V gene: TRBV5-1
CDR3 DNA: TGCGCCAGCAGCCAGAACACCGGGGAGCTGTTTTTT
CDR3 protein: CASSQNTGELFF

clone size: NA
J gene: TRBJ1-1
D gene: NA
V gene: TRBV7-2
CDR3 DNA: TGTGCCAGCAGCTTAGTCCGTGGGGGAGGCCTTGAAGCTTTCTTT
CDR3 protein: CASSLVRGGGLEAFF